Sequencing of this T cell receptor beta chain was carried out in a study of CD4+ T cells in melanoma (dated 2022 in TCRdb). With respect to the entire study: Neoantigen-specific CD4+ T cells in human melanoma were investigated in the study.

The receptor library was made with the immunoSEQ multiplex PCR assay. TCRdb limited this immuneACCESS table to in-frame rearrangements with V and J called. A share of clones is missing; checked studies link under half to unresolved V genes, and the rest is unexplained. The sample includes fewer than 150,000 clones, with about nine tenths observed a single time. The ten largest clones take up 1.5% to 1.9% of the sample. Per the germline V gene, WSHSY is the CDR1 and SAAADI is the CDR2. The CDR3 has 16 amino acids, counting the end cysteine and phenylalanine. Only CDR3 DNA is held: 48 bases, read in frame from base 1. Relative to germline, V is 6 bases shorter and J is 8 bases shorter, with 23 bases between their ends. This clone has a handful of counts. There is no known antigen for this receptor. The input lacks base qualities; no much larger clone sits a single base away. What the work shows at the level of the full study, not this receptor alone: Diverse differentiation states were reported to be shown by neoantigen-specific CD4+ T cells in melanoma. Neoantigen-specific CD4+ T cells were reported to be correlated with the function of CD8+ T cells, macrophages and B cells.

Patients with melanoma were used as donors. The source is a human donor with melanoma. The chain was built from TRBV10-2 and TRBJ1-3, with the D gene uncertain. The CDR3 reads CASSDPVRGKRDTIYF. Read as DNA, the sequence is TGCGCCAGCAGCGACCCGGTCAGAGGGAAACGTGACACCATATATTTT.